This T cell receptor beta chain comes out of a study of CD8+ T cells in alopecia areata. Study outcomes and limitations: Shared TCR sequences were less clear between patients than in mice, possibly partly from HLA diversity.

Trimming stripped 3 bases from V and 10 bases from J, with 7 bases between. The V gene's germline CDR1 is SNHLY and CDR2 FYNNEI. The CDR3 is made up of 11 amino acids. About this clone: The antigen is not known.

Sequencing relied on a cDNA template that was reverse transcribed from extracted RNA. Method: immunoSEQ multiplex PCR; TCRdb's copy keeps in-frame clones and lacks some. The data contain 110,000 to 150,000 clones, about 60% of them singletons. This TCR derives from a human donor with alopecia areata. The chain couples TRBV2 to TRBJ2-1; D gene unclear. Specimen: CD4+ T cells sorted from blood, collected at week 0. The CDR3 protein is CASSDYIEQFF. The CDR3 coding sequence is TGTGCCAGCAGTGACTACATCGAGCAGTTCTTC.